The rows below give T cell receptor beta chains drawn from one sample of a study of OX40 agonist ivuxolimab in advanced cancers. This table comes from immunoSEQ multiplex PCR, and its TCRdb copy is limited to in-frame clones, with some not included. The sample shows about 76,000 clones, around 90% of them seen only once. Sequenced material: CD4+ or CD8+ T cells sorted from blood, taken in a trial of the OX40 agonist ivuxolimab. The receptors derive from an adult with an advanced solid tumor such as melanoma, head and neck, liver or kidney cancer. Both conserved end residues are part of each CDR3. The order of the fields is J gene, V gene, CDR3 protein.

J: TRBJ2-1
V: TRBV7-9
CDR3: CASSGYEQFF

J: TRBJ1-1
V: TRBV6-6
CDR3: CASSYSPTGGSSEAFF

J: TRBJ2-5
V: TRBV6-6
CDR3: CASSYVGRAEETQYF

J: TRBJ1-1
V: TRBV4-2
CDR3: CASSQYYQGTEAFF

J: TRBJ2-1
V: TRBV29-1
CDR3: CSAHLGVVNEQFF

J: TRBJ1-1
V: TRBV7-9
CDR3: CASSLRAETEAFF

J: TRBJ1-2
V: TRBV19
CDR3: CASSMGFARWNYGYTF

J: TRBJ2-1
V: TRBV19
CDR3: CASKGEWGSNDNEQFF

J: TRBJ2-5
V: TRBV7-7
CDR3: CASSFLANTQETQYF

J: TRBJ2-7
V: TRBV5-1
CDR3: CASSWSGSIYEQYF